One sample yielded the 8 T cell receptor beta chains listed below, sequenced in a study of Ad26.COV2.S vaccination and SARS-CoV-2 variants. Specified treatment: over 15 received Ad26.COV2.S at low or high dose, single or two shots; 5 received placebo; per-sample allocation not given. The samples were gathered on day 63 after the first injection of vaccine or placebo. The protocol was immunoSEQ multiplex PCR, while the TCRdb copy is restricted to in-frame clones and leaves out a portion. The table records some 320,000 clones, approximately 80% of them present only once. The sample in question was peripheral blood, obtained in a trial of Ad26.COV2.S vaccine versus placebo. The receptors derive from a person between 18 and 59 years old who received the Ad26.COV2.S COVID-19 vaccine or a placebo.

This clone was seen ten or more times. CDR3 DNA: TGTGCCAGCAGCCAAGGTCTAGGGTTTCGGAGAAACACCATATATTTT. Translated: CASSQGLGFRRNTIYF. The chain has TRBV14 and TRBJ1-3; D remains unclear. The V end was cut by 1 base, the J end by 5 bases, with 15 bases between. Germline assignment: CDR1 SGHDN and CDR2 FVKESK. CDR3 length: 16 residues.

This chain connects TRBV25-1 to TRBJ2-7; D is possibly TRBD2 (5 bases). This CDR3 region has 12 residues. Germline V gene data show CDR1 as MGHDK and CDR2 as SYGVNS. Trimming pared 2 bases from V and 4 bases from J, leaving 6 bases between. The CDR3 loop is CASSEGGYEQYF. DNA of the CDR3: TGTGCCAGCAGTGAAGGAGGATACGAGCAGTACTTC.

The chain recombines TRBV18 with TRBJ2-2; TRBD1 agrees at 11 bases. Per the germline V gene, CDR1 is KGHSH and CDR2 is LQKENI. CDR3 size: 17 residues. With 4 bases clipped from V and 0 bases from J, the junction kept 4 bases outside the gene matches. DNA for the CDR3: TGTGCCAGCTCACAGGGACAGGGGGTATCGAACACCGGGGAGCTGTTTTTT. Translating gives CASSQGQGVSNTGELFF.

The rearrangement links TRBV1 to TRBJ2-1; TRBD1 is taken as the D call from the table, unchecked against the DNA. TRBV1 counts as a pseudogene. This CDR3 contains 17 residues. The CDR3 sequence: CTSSQVKVRRGPAEQFF. The CDR3 DNA is TGCACCAGCAGCCAAGTTAAGGTACGTAGGGGGCCAGCTGAGCAGTTCTTC.

The rearrangement links TRBV3-1 (or the pseudogene TRBV3-2) to TRBJ1-6, with D unresolved. Germline V lookup: CDR1 LGHDT, CDR2 YNNKEL (reference sequence). The CDR3 extends over 14 amino acids. Trimming took 7 bases from V and 7 from J, leaving 14 bases between them. CDR3 bases: TGTGCCAGCATGCGGTCAAGCGGGAATTCACCCCTCCACTTT. Translating it yields CASMRSSGNSPLHF.

Points on this clone: Its ends do not fully match the called genes, so a read error is possible. This chain links TRBV6-1 with TRBJ2-1, with a weak D call TRBD2 (5 bases). CDR1 is MNHNS and CDR2 is SASEGT in the germline V gene. This CDR3 is built from 14 residues. The CDR3 is CASSDGRAGNQQFF. The CDR3 nucleotides read TGTGCCAGCAGTGACGGACGGGCGGGCAATCAGCAGTTCTTC.

The chain links TRBV6-1 to TRBJ2-5; D not certain. Germline CDR1 reads MNHNS; CDR2 reads SASEGT. V was shortened by 2 bases and J by 2 bases, with 9 bases between the two germline ends. The length of the CDR3 is 14 residues. In DNA, the CDR3 is TGTGCCAGCAGTGAACACCTGGAACAAGAGACCCAGTACTTC. It encodes CASSEHLEQETQYF.

This clone was seen a single time. This chain links TRBV7-9 with TRBJ2-7; 8 positions agree with TRBD1. This CDR3 has 16 residues. The V segment lost 5 bases and the J segment 1 base; nucleotides outside the gene matches: 10. Germline V lookup: CDR1 SEHNR, CDR2 FQNEAQ (reference sequence). CDR3 loop: CASSPSGGVSSYEQYF. CDR3 DNA: TGTGCCAGCAGCCCCTCAGGGGGCGTGAGTTCCTACGAGCAGTACTTC.